A single sample gave rise to the 17 T cell receptor beta chains below, sequenced in a study of a mutant IDH1 vaccine in newly diagnosed glioma. Time point defined: week 5, during vaccination. Each dose of the vaccine consisted of 300 ug of mutant IDH1 20-mer peptide, with topical imiquimod. The antigens of these receptors remain unknown. Generated by immunoSEQ multiplex PCR, the TCRdb table keeps only in-frame clones and is missing some. The sample contains tens of thousands of clones, about 86% of which appear only once. The material sequenced was PBMCs, taken from a glioma patient whose treatment included an IDH1 peptide vaccine. Every receptor here comes from a man aged 25-45 years with glioma.

CDR3 bases: TGTGCCAGCAAGAACAGGGGCGCCACCGGGGAGCTGTTTTTT. Encoded protein: CASKNRGATGELFF. The V gene is TRBV6-1, the J gene TRBJ2-2, with TRBD1 identical over 7 bases. The trim removed 7 bases at V and 4 bases at J, leaving 6 bases unmatched. Germline V gene lookup returns CDR1 MNHNS and CDR2 SASEGT. This CDR3 has 14 residues.

The chain uses TRBV19 and TRBJ1-1; D call uncertain. CDR3 length: 15 residues. Trimming left V 7 bases short and J 1 base short, with 16 bases between. Germline CDR1 and CDR2: LNHDA and SQIVND (reference sequence). CDR3: CASIRTRTKNTEAFF. DNA for the CDR3: TGTGCCAGTATCAGGACCAGAACTAAGAACACTGAAGCTTTCTTT. Full variable domain (outside the CDR3, taken from reference TRBV19 and TRBJ1-1): DGGITQSPKYLFRKEGQNVTLSCEQNLNHDAMYWYRQDPGQGLRLIYYSQIVNDFQKGDIAEGYSVSREKKESFPLTVTSAQKNPTAFYLCASIRTRTKNTEAFFGQGTRLTVV.

The rearrangement joins TRBV28 to TRBJ1-2; D is possibly TRBD1 (6 bases). There are 15 residues in the CDR3. Germline-derived CDR1 and CDR2 are MDHEN and SYDVKM. V lost 6 bases, J lost 0 bases, and 14 bases lay in between. Here the CDR3 DNA reads TGTGCCAGCAGACCCCTGACAGGAGCTAACTATGGCTACACCTTC. Translated: CASRPLTGANYGYTF.

CDR3 sequence reads: CASSFRDTRRRETQYF. The CDR3 region has the DNA TGTGCCAGCAGCTTTCGAGACACCCGTAGGAGGGAGACCCAGTACTTC. The V call is TRBV5-5, the J call TRBJ2-5; D might be TRBD2 (5 bases). Germline-derived CDR1 and CDR2 are SGHKS and YYEKEE (reference sequence). The length of the CDR3 is 16 residues. V shed 2 bases and J shed 5 bases, with 19 bases lying between them.

The chain is built from TRBV25-1 and TRBJ1-1; a weak D match, TRBD1 (6 bases). V was clipped by 6 bases and J by 2 bases, with 16 bases between them. The germline gives CDR1 MGHDK, CDR2 SYGVNS. The CDR3 contains 15 residues. The CDR3 nucleotides are TGTGCCAGCAGCCAGACAGGCGTACTTAACACTGAAGCTTTCTTT. It is translated as CASSQTGVLNTEAFF.

The V and J genes are TRBV5-1 and TRBJ2-5, with 7 positions matching TRBD1. Germline lookup yields CDR1 SGHRS and CDR2 YFSETQ. After removal of 0 bases from V and 4 bases from J, the junction contained 9 bases not matched to a gene. The CDR3 is 16 residues long. The CDR3 DNA sequence: TGCGCCAGCAGCTTGGAGGGCCCAAGACAGGGAGAGACCCAGTACTTC. Protein product: CASSLEGPRQGETQYF. The full variable domain, completed using reference TRBV5-1 and TRBJ2-5, is KAGVTQTPRYLIKTRGQQVTLSCSPISGHRSVSWYQQTPGQGLQFLFEYFSETQRNKGNFPGRFSGRQFSNSRSEMNVSTLELGDSALYLCASSLEGPRQGETQYFGPGTRLLVL.

The chain recombines TRBV27 with TRBJ2-7; 10 bases line up with TRBD2. Per the germline V gene, CDR1 is MNHEY and CDR2 is SMNVEV (reference sequence). This CDR3 contains 15 residues. The junction had 4 bases not matched to a gene; V was cut back by 2 bases and J by 3 bases. The CDR3 loop is CASSLQGLAFYEQYF. The DNA of the CDR3 is TGTGCCAGCAGTTTACAGGGACTAGCGTTCTACGAGCAGTACTTC.

The rearrangement links TRBV9 to TRBJ2-5; 8 bases map to TRBD2. Germline CDR1 and CDR2: SGDLS and YYNGEE. The CDR3 is 16 residues long. V was pared by 0 bases and J by 4 bases, with 8 bases of the junction left unmatched. This CDR3 reads CASSVEGGGPGETQYF. As DNA, the CDR3 is TGTGCCAGCAGCGTAGAAGGCGGGGGGCCTGGAGAGACCCAGTACTTC.

The rearrangement links TRBV5-1 to TRBJ1-5, with D perhaps matching TRBD1 (6 bases). Trimming left V 4 bases short and J 7 bases short, with 15 bases between. Looked up from germline, CDR1 is SGHRS and CDR2 is YFSETQ. CDR3 length: 14 residues. The CDR3 coding sequence is TGCGCCAGCAGCCCCCAACAGGGTGGGCAGCCCCAGCATTTT. The encoded protein is CASSPQQGGQPQHF.

This clone was detected a few times. The chain employs TRBV19 and TRBJ2-7, with 10 bases identical to TRBD1. Trimming at V came to 5 bases and at J to 7 bases, leaving 11 bases not matched to a gene. Germline V gives CDR1 LNHDA, CDR2 SQIVND (reference sequence). The CDR3 runs to 15 residues. The CDR3 protein is CASSPVPRDRGEQYF. In nucleotides, the CDR3 is TGTGCCAGTAGTCCAGTCCCCCGGGACAGGGGTGAGCAGTACTTC.

The chain combines TRBV27 with TRBJ1-1; TRBD1 might be the D (5 bases). This CDR3 is 15 amino acids long. Germline V gene data show CDR1 as MNHEY and CDR2 as SMNVEV (reference sequence). Trimming took 5 bases from V and 5 from J, leaving 18 bases between them. CDR3 residues: CASSRRGGTSTEAFF. In nucleotides, the CDR3 is TGTGCCAGCAGTCGGCGTGGGGGAACTAGTACTGAAGCTTTCTTT.

This chain links TRBV30 with TRBJ2-7; D remains ambiguous. V shed 3 bases and J shed 2 bases, with 11 bases lying between them. The CDR3 is 13 residues long. Germline CDR1 reads GTSNPN; CDR2 reads SVGIG (reference sequence). Here the CDR3 DNA reads TGTGCCTGGAGCAGAGATATAACCTACGAGCAGTACTTC. This sequence encodes CAWSRDITYEQYF.

This clone was observed once. The chain is built from TRBV7-2 and TRBJ2-1; D not certain. In germline, CDR1 is SGHTA, CDR2 FQGNSA. The CDR3 sequence is 13 residues long. V lost 0 bases and J 7 bases, leaving 7 bases between the germline ends. CDR3 sequence: CASSLARRNEQFF. The CDR3 DNA reads TGTGCCAGCAGCTTAGCGCGGCGGAATGAGCAGTTCTTC.

This clone was detected a few times. The chain uses TRBV6-5 and TRBJ1-5; 9 bases line up with TRBD1. V lost 5 bases and J lost 4; bases outside the gene matches: 3. The germline V gene has CDR1 MNHEY and CDR2 SVGAGI. The CDR3 runs to 14 residues. The CDR3 bases are TGTGCCAGCAGTCGGGACAGGGTAAATCAGCCCCAGCATTTT. Protein product: CASSRDRVNQPQHF.

The chain employs TRBV4-1 and TRBJ2-5; tentative D call: TRBD2 (6 bases). The V end was cut by 4 bases, the J end by 1 base, with 13 bases between. Per germline, CDR1 MGHRA and CDR2 YSYEKL. The length of the CDR3 is 15 residues. CDR3 residues: CASSPSGVAQETQYF. The CDR3 bases are TGCGCCAGCAGCCCATCGGGAGTGGCCCAAGAGACCCAGTACTTC.

The chain recombines TRBV4-2 with TRBJ1-5, with a weak D call TRBD1 (5 bases). The V gene lost 0 bases and the J gene lost 1 base, with 16 bases spanning the gap. The CDR3 length is 18 residues. The germline V gene encodes CDR1 LGHNA and CDR2 YNFKEQ. The CDR3 spells CASSQDAGLPPSNQPQHF. CDR3 in DNA: TGTGCCAGCAGCCAAGATGCAGGGCTCCCCCCCAGCAATCAGCCCCAGCATTTT.

J is TRBJ1-5 and V is TRBV9; D gene unclear. The CDR3 is made up of 15 amino acids. Trimming pared 2 bases from V and 0 bases from J, leaving 9 bases between. The germline gives CDR1 SGDLS, CDR2 YYNGEE. The CDR3 region has the DNA TGTGCCAGCAGCGTCTCGGACGGTAGCAATCAGCCCCAGCATTTT. Amino acids: CASSVSDGSNQPQHF.